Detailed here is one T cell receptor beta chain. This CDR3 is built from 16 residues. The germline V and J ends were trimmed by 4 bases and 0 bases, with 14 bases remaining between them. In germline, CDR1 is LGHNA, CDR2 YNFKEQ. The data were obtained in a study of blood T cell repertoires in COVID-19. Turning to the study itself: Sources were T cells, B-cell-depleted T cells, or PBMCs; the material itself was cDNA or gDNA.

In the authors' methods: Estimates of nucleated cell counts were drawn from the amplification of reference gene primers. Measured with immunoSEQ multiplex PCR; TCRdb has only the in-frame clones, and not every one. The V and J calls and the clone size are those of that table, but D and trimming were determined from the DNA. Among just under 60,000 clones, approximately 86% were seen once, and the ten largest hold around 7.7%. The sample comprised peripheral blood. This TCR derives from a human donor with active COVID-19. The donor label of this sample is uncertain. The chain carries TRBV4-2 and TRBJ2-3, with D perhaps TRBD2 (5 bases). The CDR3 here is CASSPSRLASTDTQYF. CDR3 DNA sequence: TGTGCCAGCAGCCCTAGCCGGCTAGCTAGCACAGATACGCAGTATTTT.